Presented here are 9 T cell receptor beta chains from one specimen sequenced in a study of blood T cells in healthy people across ages. It was with a sample-barcoded 5' primer and a J-beta primer mix that a second PCR of roughly 6 to 11 cycles was run. TCRdb passed the 5' RACE reads through MiXCR, listing each CDR3 protein once. In the table there are fewer than 800,000 distinct CDR3 sequences, approximately 25% of which are singletons. The same sample was also used in a study of T cells of mothers and their children.

Sequences were obtained from blood. The origin of the receptors is a boy between 10 and 17 years old in good health.

There are a few counts of this clonotype. This sequence joins TRBV6-1 and TRBJ2-7; D may correspond to TRBD1 or TRBD2 (5 bases each). CDR1 and CDR2 from the germline V gene are MNHNS and SASEGT. The CDR3 covers 12 residues. The germline V and J ends were trimmed by 4 bases and 3 bases, with 7 bases remaining between them. CDR3 residues: CASSGDHYEQYF. The CDR3 DNA reads as TGTGCCAGCAGTGGGGACCACTACGAGCAGTACTTC.

There are a few counts of this clonotype. This rearrangement joins TRBV29-1 to TRBJ2-7; 14 positions match TRBD2. This CDR3 region has 16 residues. Germline-derived CDR1 and CDR2 are SQVTM and ANQGSEA. V shed 4 bases and J 0 bases; nucleotides not matched to a gene: 5. CDR3 DNA: TGCAGCGTTGTGGGACTAGCGGGGGCCGTCTCCTACGAGCAGTACTTC. This sequence encodes CSVVGLAGAVSYEQYF.

This clonotype was picked up a small number of times. The chain joins TRBV20-1 to TRBJ1-2; 7 bases align to TRBD1. V lost 4 bases, J lost 2 bases, and 13 bases stayed unmatched. The CDR3 is 16 residues long. Germline CDR1 and CDR2: DFQATT and SNEGSKA (reference sequence). This chain's CDR3 is CSAKPGQKSMNYGYTF. Here the CDR3 DNA reads TGCAGTGCTAAACCGGGACAGAAAAGCATGAACTATGGCTACACCTTC.

The rearrangement links TRBV7-9 to TRBJ1-2; 7 nucleotides agree with TRBD1. CDR1 and CDR2 (germline): SEHNR, FQNEAQ (reference sequence). The CDR3 contains 13 residues. Losses at the gene ends were 5 bases for V and 5 bases for J; bases not matched to a gene: 5. Here the CDR3 DNA reads TGTGCCAGCAGCGGGGGACAGACATATGGCTACACCTTC. Translation: CASSGGQTYGYTF.

The chain joins TRBV5-1 to TRBJ2-2, with D tentatively TRBD2 (6 bases). This CDR3 region has 14 residues. Germline V lookup: CDR1 SGHRS, CDR2 YFSETQ. With 0 bases removed from V and 9 bases from J, the gap between germline ends came to 12 bases. CDR3 sequence reads: CASSLEVGGRELFF. CDR3 bases: TGCGCCAGCAGCTTGGAAGTTGGCGGGAGGGAGCTGTTTTTT.

This clonotype has just a few counts. CDR3 amino acids: CSVEDRSISGANVLTF. CDR3 sequence (DNA): TGCAGCGTTGAGGACAGGTCTATCTCTGGGGCCAACGTCCTGACTTTC. The chain is built from TRBV29-1 and TRBJ2-6; TRBD1 matches 7 bases. Germline CDR1 and CDR2: SQVTM and ANQGSEA. This CDR3 spans 16 amino acids. Losses at the gene ends were 3 bases for V and 0 bases for J; bases not matched to a gene: 5.

The chain uses TRBV19 and TRBJ2-5; TRBD1 aligns across 7 bases. This CDR3 spans 14 amino acids. Germline lookup yields CDR1 LNHDA and CDR2 SQIVND (reference sequence). The V gene end was trimmed by 4 bases and the J gene end by 3 bases; junction bases not matched to a gene: 5. CDR3 region: CASSTEGGKETQYF. CDR3 nucleotide sequence: TGTGCCAGTAGTACCGAAGGGGGCAAAGAGACCCAGTACTTC.

The chain couples TRBV20-1 to TRBJ2-5; D gene ambiguous. In germline, CDR1 is DFQATT, CDR2 SNEGSKA (reference sequence). The V and J ends lost 2 bases and 5 bases respectively, with 9 bases between them. The CDR3 spans 12 residues. The chain's CDR3 is CSARSSTETQYF. CDR3 nucleotide sequence: TGCAGTGCTAGATCCAGCACCGAGACCCAGTACTTC.

This sequence joins TRBV7-8 and TRBJ1-1; D perhaps matches TRBD1 (6 bases). The germline gives CDR1 SGHVS, CDR2 FQNEAQ. The V end was cut by 1 base, the J end by 0 bases, with 9 bases between. This CDR3 is built from 15 residues. The CDR3 sequence is CASSLGSGVNTEAFF. As DNA, the CDR3 is TGTGCCAGCAGCTTAGGGTCAGGGGTGAACACTGAAGCTTTCTTT.